This is a list of T cell receptor beta chains from one sample in a study of shared clonotypes between healthy human individuals. Clones were sequenced by immunoSEQ multiplex PCR, and TCRdb holds only the in-frame ones, with some missing. The sample lists more than 400,000 clones, more than 95% occurring once. Sequences were obtained from naive CD4+ T cells sorted from blood. All receptors come from a woman aged 30 to 39 in good health. CDR3s include the opening cysteine and the closing phenylalanine or tryptophan. The D gene is left open where the match is weak. Clone size appears in some rows only: once, few, many, or a class for an expanded clone.

abundance: NA
v_gene: TRBV7-9
d_gene: NA
j_gene: TRBJ2-4
CDR3aa: CASSYTGSAKNIQYF
CDR3nt: TGTGCCAGCAGCTATACCGGGTCCGCCAAAAACATTCAGTACTTC

abundance: NA
v_gene: TRBV28
d_gene: TRBD1
j_gene: TRBJ2-7
CDR3aa: CARTPRTGVWRSYEQYF
CDR3nt: TGTGCCAGGACCCCTCGGACAGGGGTTTGGCGATCCTACGAGCAGTACTTC

abundance: NA
v_gene: TRBV28
d_gene: TRBD2
j_gene: TRBJ2-7
CDR3aa: CASSSPTSGRFEQYF
CDR3nt: TGTGCCAGCAGTTCTCCGACTAGCGGGAGGTTCGAGCAGTACTTC

abundance: NA
v_gene: TRBV5-1
d_gene: NA
j_gene: TRBJ2-5
CDR3aa: CASTPFPGSEETQYF
CDR3nt: TGCGCCAGCACCCCTTTCCCGGGTTCCGAAGAGACCCAGTACTTC

abundance: NA
v_gene: TRBV20-1
d_gene: NA
j_gene: TRBJ2-7
CDR3aa: CSARLGYEQYF
CDR3nt: TGCAGTGCTAGACTCGGCTACGAGCAGTACTTC

abundance: NA
v_gene: TRBV2
d_gene: NA
j_gene: TRBJ2-7
CDR3aa: CASSVSGGWYEQYF
CDR3nt: TGTGCCAGCAGTGTATCCGGGGGCTGGTACGAGCAGTACTTC

abundance: NA
v_gene: TRBV4-2
d_gene: NA
j_gene: TRBJ2-7
CDR3aa: CASSQDRALERGQYF
CDR3nt: TGTGCCAGCAGCCAAGATAGGGCCCTAGAAAGGGGGCAGTACTTC

abundance: NA
v_gene: TRBV6-6
d_gene: TRBD1
j_gene: TRBJ2-7
CDR3aa: CASRTGTVPDEQYF
CDR3nt: TGTGCCAGCAGGACAGGGACGGTACCTGACGAGCAGTACTTC

abundance: NA
v_gene: TRBV18
d_gene: NA
j_gene: TRBJ1-2
CDR3aa: CASSPDTYGYTF
CDR3nt: TGTGCCAGCTCACCTGACACGTATGGCTACACCTTC

abundance: NA
v_gene: TRBV4-2
d_gene: TRBD1
j_gene: TRBJ2-6
CDR3aa: CASSQTTLQPGQGGSGANVLTF
CDR3nt: TGTGCCAGCAGCCAAACCACCCTCCAACCGGGACAGGGAGGGTCTGGGGCCAACGTCCTGACTTTC

abundance: NA
v_gene: TRBV2
d_gene: TRBD2
j_gene: TRBJ2-3
CDR3aa: CASSGSRELVTDTQYF
CDR3nt: TGTGCCAGCAGTGGGTCGCGGGAGCTCGTCACAGATACGCAGTATTTT

abundance: NA
v_gene: TRBV28
d_gene: TRBD1
j_gene: TRBJ2-3
CDR3aa: CASSLGTARYF
CDR3nt: TGTGCCAGCAGTTTGGGGACAGCTAGGTATTTT

abundance: NA
v_gene: TRBV5-1
d_gene: NA
j_gene: TRBJ2-5
CDR3aa: CASSLGKKETQYF
CDR3nt: TGCGCCAGCAGCTTGGGGAAAAAAGAGACCCAGTACTTC

abundance: NA
v_gene: TRBV5-4
d_gene: NA
j_gene: TRBJ2-2
CDR3aa: CASSGGLNTGELFF
CDR3nt: TGTGCCAGCAGCGGGGGACTTAACACCGGGGAGCTGTTTTTT

abundance: NA
v_gene: TRBV2
d_gene: TRBD1
j_gene: TRBJ2-7
CDR3aa: CASSRTGNYEQYF
CDR3nt: TGTGCCAGCAGTCGGACAGGAAACTACGAGCAGTACTTC

abundance: NA
v_gene: TRBV27
d_gene: NA
j_gene: TRBJ2-1
CDR3aa: CASSPLGSSYNEQFF
CDR3nt: TGTGCCAGCAGCCCCTTGGGGAGCTCCTACAATGAGCAGTTCTTC

abundance: NA
v_gene: TRBV11-1
d_gene: NA
j_gene: TRBJ2-7
CDR3aa: CASSRSYEQYF
CDR3nt: TGTGCCAGCAGCCGTTCCTACGAGCAGTACTTC

abundance: NA
v_gene: TRBV7-2
d_gene: TRBD1
j_gene: TRBJ2-2
CDR3aa: CASSPRPGTGTGELFF
CDR3nt: TGTGCCAGCAGCCCTCGGCCCGGGACAGGGACCGGGGAGCTGTTTTTT

abundance: NA
v_gene: TRBV28
d_gene: NA
j_gene: TRBJ2-1
CDR3aa: CASSLYGQGFNEQFF
CDR3nt: TGTGCCAGCAGTTTATATGGTCAGGGTTTCAATGAGCAGTTCTTC

abundance: NA
v_gene: TRBV15
d_gene: TRBD2
j_gene: TRBJ2-7
CDR3aa: CATSRDPGAGGDEQYF
CDR3nt: TGTGCCACCAGCAGAGATCCGGGGGCGGGAGGTGACGAGCAGTACTTC

abundance: NA
v_gene: TRBV19
d_gene: NA
j_gene: TRBJ2-3
CDR3aa: CAVRGDTDTQYF
CDR3nt: TGTGCCGTAAGAGGGGACACAGATACGCAGTATTTT

abundance: NA
v_gene: TRBV19
d_gene: NA
j_gene: TRBJ1-1
CDR3aa: CASSTTPGYGNTEAFF
CDR3nt: TGTGCCAGTAGCACCACCCCTGGGTACGGGAACACTGAAGCTTTCTTT

abundance: NA
v_gene: TRBV14
d_gene: TRBD2
j_gene: TRBJ2-1
CDR3aa: CASSQLAGDYNEQFF
CDR3nt: TGTGCCAGCAGCCAACTAGCGGGAGACTACAATGAGCAGTTCTTC

abundance: once
v_gene: TRBV14
d_gene: NA
j_gene: TRBJ2-7
CDR3aa: CASSQVSARPYEQYF
CDR3nt: TGTGCCAGCAGCCAAGTCTCAGCCCGACCCTACGAGCAGTACTTC

abundance: NA
v_gene: TRBV7-2
d_gene: NA
j_gene: TRBJ1-5
CDR3aa: CASSSGPNQPQHF
CDR3nt: TGTGCCAGCAGCTCCGGACCCAATCAGCCCCAGCATTTT

abundance: NA
v_gene: TRBV7-2
d_gene: TRBD1
j_gene: TRBJ2-5
CDR3aa: CASSLAGQGRGETQYF
CDR3nt: TGTGCCAGCAGCTTAGCGGGACAGGGGCGGGGAGAGACCCAGTACTTC

abundance: NA
v_gene: TRBV11-2
d_gene: NA
j_gene: TRBJ2-7
CDR3aa: CASSLAPSSYEQYF
CDR3nt: TGTGCCAGCAGCTTAGCACCAAGCTCCTACGAGCAGTACTTC

abundance: NA
v_gene: TRBV7-3
d_gene: TRBD2
j_gene: TRBJ2-3
CDR3aa: CASSSGLAGLSTDTQYF
CDR3nt: TGTGCCAGCAGCTCCGGACTAGCGGGCTTAAGCACAGATACGCAGTATTTT

abundance: NA
v_gene: TRBV6-5
d_gene: NA
j_gene: TRBJ1-3
CDR3aa: CASSADRYSGNTIYF
CDR3nt: TGTGCCAGCAGTGCCGACAGGTACTCTGGAAACACCATATATTTT

abundance: once
v_gene: TRBV7-2
d_gene: NA
j_gene: TRBJ2-5
CDR3aa: CASSLSFQETQYF
CDR3nt: TGTGCCAGCAGTCTTTCCTTCCAAGAGACCCAGTACTTC

abundance: NA
v_gene: TRBV6-1
d_gene: TRBD1
j_gene: TRBJ1-2
CDR3aa: CASRRQGASPGYTF
CDR3nt: TGTGCCAGCAGACGACAGGGGGCAAGTCCTGGCTACACCTTC

abundance: NA
v_gene: TRBV10-1
d_gene: NA
j_gene: TRBJ2-7
CDR3aa: CASNTTSSLGTYEQYF
CDR3nt: TGCGCCAGCAATACCACCTCGTCCCTGGGAACCTACGAGCAGTACTTC

abundance: NA
v_gene: TRBV19
d_gene: NA
j_gene: TRBJ2-7
CDR3aa: CASSILLSGGTYEQYF
CDR3nt: TGTGCCAGTAGTATACTGTTGTCGGGCGGGACCTACGAGCAGTACTTC

abundance: NA
v_gene: TRBV13
d_gene: TRBD2
j_gene: TRBJ2-7
CDR3aa: CASRNLAGGPYEQYF
CDR3nt: TGTGCCAGCAGAAACCTAGCGGGAGGGCCCTACGAGCAGTACTTC

abundance: NA
v_gene: TRBV28
d_gene: NA
j_gene: TRBJ2-5
CDR3aa: CASSLTGRQETQYF
CDR3nt: TGTGCCAGCAGTTTGACCGGGCGACAAGAGACCCAGTACTTC

abundance: NA
v_gene: TRBV19
d_gene: NA
j_gene: TRBJ2-2
CDR3aa: CASSTSRWNTGELFF
CDR3nt: TGTGCCAGCTCGACTAGTCGTTGGAACACCGGGGAGCTGTTTTTT

abundance: NA
v_gene: TRBV10-2
d_gene: NA
j_gene: TRBJ1-4
CDR3aa: CASRDSSLDEKLFF
CDR3nt: TGCGCCAGCAGGGACTCCAGCTTAGATGAAAAACTGTTTTTT

abundance: NA
v_gene: TRBV19
d_gene: TRBD1
j_gene: TRBJ2-7
CDR3aa: CASSNPRTGGSYEQYF
CDR3nt: TGTGCCAGTAGTAACCCCCGGACAGGGGGCAGCTACGAGCAGTACTTC

abundance: once
v_gene: TRBV28
d_gene: NA
j_gene: TRBJ1-3
CDR3aa: CASSRGHVSGNTIYF
CDR3nt: TGTGCCAGCAGCAGGGGACACGTATCTGGAAACACCATATATTTT

abundance: NA
v_gene: TRBV11-2
d_gene: TRBD2
j_gene: TRBJ2-7
CDR3aa: CASSLPTLADYEQYF
CDR3nt: TGTGCCAGCAGCTTACCCACTCTAGCGGACTACGAGCAGTACTTC

abundance: NA
v_gene: TRBV29-1
d_gene: NA
j_gene: TRBJ2-1
CDR3aa: CSGRRGEGTHNEQFF
CDR3nt: TGCAGCGGTCGGAGGGGGGAGGGCACCCACAATGAGCAGTTCTTC

abundance: NA
v_gene: TRBV2
d_gene: NA
j_gene: TRBJ2-7
CDR3aa: CASRRDFEQYF
CDR3nt: TGTGCCAGCAGGCGCGACTTCGAGCAGTACTTC

abundance: NA
v_gene: TRBV2
d_gene: TRBD2
j_gene: TRBJ2-1
CDR3aa: CASSERLLAHNNEQFF
CDR3nt: TGTGCCAGCAGTGAAAGGTTACTAGCGCATAACAATGAGCAGTTCTTC

abundance: NA
v_gene: TRBV6-5
d_gene: NA
j_gene: TRBJ1-4
CDR3aa: CASSSSGAVNEKLFF
CDR3nt: TGTGCCAGCAGTTCATCCGGGGCGGTTAATGAAAAACTGTTTTTT

abundance: NA
v_gene: TRBV11-2
d_gene: NA
j_gene: TRBJ1-2
CDR3aa: CASSLEWTLYGYTF
CDR3nt: TGTGCCAGCAGCTTAGAGTGGACGCTCTATGGCTACACCTTC

abundance: NA
v_gene: TRBV2
d_gene: TRBD1
j_gene: TRBJ1-4
CDR3aa: CASRRDRVTNEKLFF
CDR3nt: TGTGCCAGCAGGAGGGACAGGGTGACTAATGAAAAACTGTTTTTT

abundance: NA
v_gene: TRBV6-1
d_gene: NA
j_gene: TRBJ1-4
CDR3aa: CATDPGAKLFF
CDR3nt: TGTGCCACCGACCCGGGGGCTAAACTGTTTTTT

abundance: NA
v_gene: TRBV28
d_gene: TRBD1
j_gene: TRBJ2-7
CDR3aa: CASSSGQGGVEQYF
CDR3nt: TGTGCCAGCAGTTCGGGACAGGGAGGCGTCGAGCAGTACTTC

abundance: NA
v_gene: TRBV2
d_gene: TRBD2
j_gene: TRBJ2-3
CDR3aa: CASSLGRSTDTQYF
CDR3nt: TGTGCCAGCAGTCTCGGGAGGAGCACAGATACGCAGTATTTT

abundance: NA
v_gene: TRBV28
d_gene: NA
j_gene: TRBJ1-5
CDR3aa: CASSKSNQPQHF
CDR3nt: TGTGCCAGCAGTAAGAGCAATCAGCCCCAGCATTTT

abundance: NA
v_gene: TRBV5-1
d_gene: TRBD2
j_gene: TRBJ2-5
CDR3aa: CASSLTGLALQETQYF
CDR3nt: TGCGCCAGCAGCTTGACCGGACTAGCGCTCCAAGAGACCCAGTACTTC

abundance: NA
v_gene: TRBV4-1
d_gene: NA
j_gene: TRBJ2-1
CDR3aa: CASSQAGRGRYMVEFF
CDR3nt: TGCGCCAGCAGCCAAGCGGGACGTGGTAGGTACATGGTCGAGTTCTTC

abundance: NA
v_gene: TRBV6-5
d_gene: TRBD1
j_gene: TRBJ1-5
CDR3aa: CASRGTGGLGQPQHF
CDR3nt: TGTGCCAGCCGGGGGACAGGGGGGCTCGGGCAGCCCCAGCATTTT

abundance: NA
v_gene: TRBV2
d_gene: TRBD1
j_gene: TRBJ2-7
CDR3aa: CASREGTGADEQYF
CDR3nt: TGTGCCAGCAGGGAGGGGACAGGGGCAGACGAGCAGTACTTC

abundance: NA
v_gene: TRBV2
d_gene: TRBD2
j_gene: TRBJ2-2
CDR3aa: CASSGLANTGELFF
CDR3nt: TGTGCCAGCAGCGGACTAGCGAACACCGGGGAGCTGTTTTTT

abundance: NA
v_gene: TRBV30
d_gene: NA
j_gene: TRBJ1-2
CDR3aa: CAWSDKGAVGGYTF
CDR3nt: TGTGCCTGGAGCGATAAAGGGGCGGTGGGTGGCTACACCTTC

abundance: NA
v_gene: TRBV28
d_gene: NA
j_gene: TRBJ1-5
CDR3aa: CASSLYSRQVDQPQHF
CDR3nt: TGTGCCAGCAGTTTATATTCGCGACAGGTGGATCAGCCCCAGCATTTT

abundance: NA
v_gene: TRBV28
d_gene: NA
j_gene: TRBJ1-4
CDR3aa: CASSSGQPNEKLFF
CDR3nt: TGTGCCAGCAGTTCAGGACAGCCTAATGAAAAACTGTTTTTT

abundance: NA
v_gene: TRBV4-1
d_gene: NA
j_gene: TRBJ1-5
CDR3aa: CASSQDSEAIRPGEHQPQHF
CDR3nt: TGCGCCAGCAGCCAAGATAGCGAGGCCATTCGACCGGGGGAGCATCAGCCCCAGCATTTT